These 27 T cell receptor beta chains were all obtained from the same sample, sequenced in a study of blood T cells in healthy people across ages. A second PCR of roughly 7 to 11 cycles used a sample-barcoded 5' primer and a J-beta primer mix. TCRdb analysed the 5' RACE reads with MiXCR anew, one entry per CDR3 protein. This sample carries 650,000 to 800,000 distinct CDR3 sequences, around 50% of them seen once, and the ten largest clones take roughly 14%. The sample taken for sequencing was blood. These TCRs come from an elderly woman in good health.

Here the CDR3 reads CSASRGTYNEQFF. The CDR3 region has the DNA TGCAGTGCTAGCCGCGGGACGTACAATGAGCAGTTCTTC. This chain connects TRBV20-1 to TRBJ2-1; TRBD2 might be the D (6 bases). The CDR3 loop spans 13 amino acids. CDR1 and CDR2 (germline): DFQATT, SNEGSKA (reference sequence). Trimming removed 3 bases from V and 4 bases from J, with 10 bases in between.

This clonotype was seen repeatedly, ten times or more. This chain connects TRBV28 to TRBJ2-4; tentatively, D is TRBD1 (5 bases). The V end was cut by 7 bases, the J end by 0 bases, with 7 bases between. This CDR3 spans 13 amino acids. The V gene's germline CDR1 is MDHEN and CDR2 SYDVKM. DNA of the CDR3: TGTGCCAGCAAGCAGGGAGCCAAAAACATTCAGTACTTC. Its translation: CASKQGAKNIQYF.

This clonotype has at least ten counts. The chain has TRBV5-1 and TRBJ2-5; possible D gene TRBD2, 6 bases. The germline V and J ends were trimmed by 4 bases and 5 bases, with 12 bases remaining between them. The CDR3 consists of 13 residues. CDR1 is SGHRS and CDR2 is YFSETQ in the germline V gene. The CDR3 loop reads CASSNGLSETQYF. CDR3 sequence (DNA): TGCGCCAGCAGCAATGGACTATCGGAGACCCAGTACTTC.

Points on this clonotype: A read error is possible here, since a much larger clone lies one base away. The rearrangement uses TRBV6-6 and TRBJ2-7; tentative D call: TRBD2 (5 bases). The CDR3 runs 14 residues. The V end lost 4 bases, the J end lost 7 bases, and 17 bases lay between the germline ends. Germline V gene sequence: CDR1 MNHNY, CDR2 SVGAGI (reference sequence). CDR3 nucleotides: TGTGCCAGCAGTTTAGCGCACACCAACAATGAGCAGTACTTC. As protein: CASSLAHTNNEQYF.

This clonotype was detected ten times or more. The rearrangement joins TRBV6-5 to TRBJ2-7; 7 nucleotides match TRBD1. This CDR3 spans 14 amino acids. The V segment lost 2 bases and the J segment 4 bases; nucleotides outside the gene matches: 5. Per germline, CDR1 MNHEY and CDR2 SVGAGI. The CDR3 reads CASSYTGVRYEQYF. CDR3 nucleotides: TGTGCCAGCAGTTACACAGGGGTTAGGTACGAGCAGTACTTC.

Here the CDR3 DNA reads TGTGCCAGCAGCCAACCCCTAGTGGGGGGTTACAATGAGCAGTTCTTC. Translated, it gives CASSQPLVGGYNEQFF. The V gene is TRBV12-3 or TRBV12-4, the J gene TRBJ2-1; a weak D match, TRBD2 (6 bases). This CDR3 region has 16 residues. Trimming took off 6 bases at V and 4 bases at J, with 19 bases between the two ends.

The chain links TRBV4-2 to TRBJ2-1; TRBD2 matches 8 bases. Trimming at V came to 0 bases and at J to 0 bases, leaving 4 bases not matched to a gene. The germline CDR1 and CDR2 sequences are LGHNA and YNFKEQ. The CDR3 length is 17 residues. The DNA of the CDR3 is TGTGCCAGCAGCCAAGACGCGGGGACTAGCTCCTACAATGAGCAGTTCTTC. It translates to CASSQDAGTSSYNEQFF.

The genes are TRBV20-1 and TRBJ2-5; maybe TRBD1 (6 bases). The end of the DNA fits TRBJ2-7 better, so the J call may be wrong. The CDR3 totals 15 residues. The germline V gene encodes CDR1 DFQATT and CDR2 SNEGSKA (reference sequence). CDR3 sequence reads: CSARDPTGSFYEQYF. The CDR3 coding sequence is TGCAGTGCTAGAGACCCGACAGGATCTTTCTACGAGCAGTACTTC.

This clonotype was recorded many times. This may be a read error, as it is one base from a much larger clone. The chain links TRBV6-5 to TRBJ2-5; 7 bases are a match to TRBD2. Germline V gene sequence: CDR1 MNHEY, CDR2 SVGAGI. The length of the CDR3 is 17 residues. The ends lost 0 bases at V and 11 bases at J; junction bases unmatched: 18. CDR3 sequence reads: CASSYSWGSGNGNEQYF. The CDR3 DNA follows: TGTGCCAGCAGTTACTCCTGGGGGAGCGGGAATGGAAATGAGCAGTACTTC.

This clonotype was picked up one time. A much larger clonotype is one base distant, so this may be a read error. This sequence joins TRBV6-6 and TRBJ1-5, with D possibly matching TRBD1 (5 bases). The CDR3 totals 15 residues. CDR1 and CDR2 from the germline V gene are MNHNY and SVGAGI (reference sequence). The chain's CDR3 is CASSCSDGGNRPQHF. As DNA, the CDR3 is TGTGCCAGCAGTTGCTCGGATGGGGGAAATCGGCCCCAGCATTTT.

V and J are TRBV6-5 and TRBJ2-3; D is unresolved. CDR1 and CDR2 (germline): MNHEY, SVGAGI. Deletions cut 4 bases from V and 0 bases from J, with 14 bases between. The CDR3 runs 16 residues. The CDR3 spells CASSFTLTPSTDTQYF. CDR3 DNA: TGTGCCAGCAGTTTCACCCTGACTCCTAGCACAGATACGCAGTATTTT.

The V and J genes are TRBV5-1 and TRBJ1-1, with no clear D. From germline, CDR1 is SGHRS and CDR2 YFSETQ. V was cut by 0 bases and J by 2 bases, with 8 bases left in between. This CDR3 comprises 14 residues. CDR3 region: CASSLDRPNTEAFF. The CDR3 DNA is TGCGCCAGCAGCTTGGACAGACCTAACACTGAAGCTTTCTTT.

This clonotype has at least ten counts. The chain joins TRBV7-3 to TRBJ2-7; D possibly corresponds to TRBD2 (5 bases). The CDR3 spans 13 residues. V dropped 2 bases and J dropped 6 bases, with 11 bases sitting between them. Germline values: CDR1 SGHTA, CDR2 FQGTGA. The CDR3 DNA follows: TGTGCCAGCAGCTTACTCGGGGTATCCGAGCAGTACTTC. It codes for CASSLLGVSEQYF.

DNA for the CDR3: TGTGCCATCAGTGATGACAGGGGGATTCTTCCGCACATGTTGGATACGCAGTATTTT. This gives the protein CAISDDRGILPHMLDTQYF. The chain couples TRBV10-3 to TRBJ2-3; 9 nucleotides align to TRBD1. The J segment lost 6 bases and the V segment lost 3 bases, leaving 19 bases of the junction unmatched. This CDR3 is built from 19 residues. Germline CDR1 and CDR2: ENHRY and SYGVKD.

The chain's CDR3 is CASSTLSRGTQETQYF. The CDR3 region has the DNA TGTGCCAGCAGCACCCTTTCGCGGGGGACCCAAGAGACCCAGTACTTC. The chain is built from TRBV28 and TRBJ2-5, with TRBD2 matching over 7 bases. The CDR3 has 16 residues. CDR1 and CDR2 from the germline V gene are MDHEN and SYDVKM. The ends lost 6 bases at V and 1 base at J; junction bases unmatched: 11.

The table lists this clonotype with many counts. The chain couples TRBV27 to TRBJ2-1; D could derive from TRBD1 or TRBD2 (5 bases each). The V gene lost 5 bases and the J gene lost 7 bases, with 15 bases spanning the gap. There are 14 residues in the CDR3. Per the germline V gene, CDR1 is MNHEY and CDR2 is SMNVEV (reference sequence). This CDR3 is CASSPGATGNEQFF. CDR3 bases: TGTGCCAGCAGTCCCGGGGCGACGGGAAATGAGCAGTTCTTC.

This clonotype has a handful of counts. A junction end diverges from the germline sequence, so it may reflect a read error. CDR3 DNA: TGCGCCAGCAGCTCACCCGGGACAGCATCCTGCGAGCAGTACTTC. This gives the protein CASSSPGTASCEQYF. The chain joins TRBV5-1 to TRBJ2-5, with 7 bases aligning to TRBD1. The closer fit of TRBJ2-7 to the DNA end suggests the J call may be wrong. This CDR3 contains 15 residues. Per the germline V gene, CDR1 is SGHRS and CDR2 is YFSETQ.

The table lists this clonotype with a few counts. The chain joins TRBV5-1 to TRBJ2-5; 7 nucleotides agree with TRBD1. V shed 7 bases, J shed 1 base, and the junction held 7 bases outside the gene matches. The length of the CDR3 is 14 residues. The germline CDR1 and CDR2 sequences are SGHRS and YFSETQ. This CDR3 is CASGLGDSQETQYF. DNA for the CDR3: TGCGCCAGCGGCCTGGGGGACAGCCAAGAGACCCAGTACTTC.

Of note for this clonotype: One base away lies a much larger clone, so this may be a sequencing read error. The J gene is TRBJ2-5, the V gene TRBV29-1, with a weak D call TRBD2 (6 bases). CDR1 SQVTM and CDR2 ANQGSEA come from the germline V gene. Trimming cost V 4 bases and J 11 bases, with 20 bases left between them. The CDR3 consists of 13 residues. This chain's CDR3 is CSVVRLAFYEQYF. The CDR3 bases are TGCAGCGTTGTCCGCCTAGCGTTTTATGAGCAGTACTTC.

The chain recombines TRBV20-1 with TRBJ1-5; 7 nucleotides line up with TRBD1. In germline, CDR1 is DFQATT, CDR2 SNEGSKA (reference sequence). CDR3 size: 16 residues. With V trimmed by 3 bases and J by 4 bases, 12 bases remained unmatched. The CDR3 region has the DNA TGCAGTGCTAGGGACCGTGGACAGGCTTATAATCAGCCCCAGCATTTT. This encodes CSARDRGQAYNQPQHF.

This clonotype was counted ten times or more. Here the CDR3 DNA reads TGTGCCAGCAGCGCCCTTAGCGGTAAAGAGACCCAGTACTTC. This gives the protein CASSALSGKETQYF. This chain joins TRBV12-3 or TRBV12-4 and TRBJ2-5; weak D call: TRBD2 (6 bases). V dropped 6 bases and J dropped 3 bases, with 14 bases sitting between them. This CDR3 contains 14 residues.

This clonotype was seen ten or more times. This chain connects TRBV14 to TRBJ2-7, with TRBD1 identical over 8 bases. This CDR3 is 18 amino acids long. The V segment lost 0 bases and the J segment 1 base; nucleotides outside the gene matches: 11. Germline CDR1 SGHDN, CDR2 FVKESK. The CDR3 loop is CASSQEDREVLGSYEQYF. The CDR3 nucleotides are TGTGCCAGCAGCCAAGAGGACAGGGAGGTCCTAGGATCCTACGAGCAGTACTTC.

The chain recombines TRBV30 with TRBJ2-6; D uncertain. CDR1 is GTSNPN and CDR2 is SVGIG in the germline V gene (reference sequence). The CDR3 has 13 residues. Trimming stripped 0 bases from V and 1 base from J, with 1 base between. The chain's CDR3 is CAWSVSGANVLTF. In DNA, the CDR3 is TGTGCCTGGAGTGTATCTGGGGCCAACGTCCTGACTTTC.

In this sample, this clonotype turned up once. A junction boundary mismatches the germline segment, possibly from a read error. The chain recombines TRBV20-1 with TRBJ2-5; D is perhaps TRBD1 (5 bases). This CDR3 has 15 amino acids. Germline values: CDR1 DFQATT, CDR2 SNEGSKA (reference sequence). CDR3 DNA sequence: TGCGGTGCTAGAGAGCTCCAGGGCCCGATTGGGACCCAGTACTTC. Translating gives CGARELQGPIGTQYF.

V and J are TRBV2 and TRBJ1-2; 9 nucleotides match TRBD1. Germline V CDR1 and CDR2: SNHLY, FYNNEI. CDR3 length: 15 residues. Trimming at V came to 6 bases and at J to 6 bases, leaving 11 bases not matched to a gene. The CDR3 region is CASRGAGTGSDGYTF. CDR3 in DNA: TGTGCCAGCAGGGGGGCTGGGACAGGGTCTGATGGCTACACCTTC.

V gene TRBV7-9 combines with J gene TRBJ2-1, with D possibly TRBD2 on 5 matching bases. This CDR3 comprises 14 residues. CDR1 and CDR2 (germline): SEHNR, FQNEAQ (reference sequence). Trimming took 11 bases from V and 0 from J, leaving 14 bases between them. CDR3 sequence reads: CALAGGRSYNEQFF. In nucleotides, the CDR3 is TGTGCCCTCGCCGGAGGACGCTCCTACAATGAGCAGTTCTTC.

This clonotype appeared many times. The chain employs TRBV4-1 and TRBJ1-4; D gene unclear. The V gene's germline CDR1 is MGHRA and CDR2 YSYEKL. Trimming removed 4 bases at V and 6 bases at J, with 12 bases between. There are 14 residues in the CDR3. CDR3 DNA sequence: TGCGCCAGCAGCCGTATATCAATGGATGAAAAACTGTTTTTT. Protein sequence: CASSRISMDEKLFF.